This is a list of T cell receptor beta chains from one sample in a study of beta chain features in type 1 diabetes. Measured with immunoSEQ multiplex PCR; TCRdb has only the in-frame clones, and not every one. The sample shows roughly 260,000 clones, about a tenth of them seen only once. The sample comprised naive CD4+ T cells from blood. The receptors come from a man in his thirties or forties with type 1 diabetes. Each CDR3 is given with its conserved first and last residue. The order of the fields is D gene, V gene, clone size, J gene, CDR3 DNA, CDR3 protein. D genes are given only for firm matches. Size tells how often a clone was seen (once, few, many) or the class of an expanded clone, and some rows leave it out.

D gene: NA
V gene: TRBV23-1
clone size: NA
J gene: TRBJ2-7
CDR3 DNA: TGCGCCAGCAGTCAATCAATGGCCGAGCAGTACTTC
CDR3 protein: CASSQSMAEQYF

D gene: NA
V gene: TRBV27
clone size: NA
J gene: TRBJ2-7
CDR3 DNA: TGTGCCAGCAGTTCCCCCCAACGGGGTTACTACGAGCAGTACTTC
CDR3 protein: CASSSPQRGYYEQYF

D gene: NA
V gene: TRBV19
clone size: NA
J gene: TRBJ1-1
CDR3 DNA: TGTGCCAGTAGTATAGTGAGGGACACTGAAGCTTTCTTT
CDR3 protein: CASSIVRDTEAFF

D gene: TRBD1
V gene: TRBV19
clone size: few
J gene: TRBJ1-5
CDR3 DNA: TGTGCCAGTACCGCCGGGACAGGGGTGAATCAGCCCCAGCATTTT
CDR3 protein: CASTAGTGVNQPQHF

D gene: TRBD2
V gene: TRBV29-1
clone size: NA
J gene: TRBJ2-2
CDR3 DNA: TGCAGCGTGACTAGCGGGGGGGGTTGGACCGGGGAGCTGTTTTTT
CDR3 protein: CSVTSGGGWTGELFF

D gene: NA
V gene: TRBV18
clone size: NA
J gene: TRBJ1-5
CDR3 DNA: TGTGCCAGCTCACCAGAGCATCTTCAGCCCCAGCATTTT
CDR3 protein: CASSPEHLQPQHF

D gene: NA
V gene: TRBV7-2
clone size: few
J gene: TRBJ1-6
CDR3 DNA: TGTGCCAGCAGCTTACAGGGAAACTCCTATAATTCACCCCTCCACTTT
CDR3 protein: CASSLQGNSYNSPLHF

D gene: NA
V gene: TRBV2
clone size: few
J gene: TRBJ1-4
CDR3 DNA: TGTGCCAGCAGGAATTCGGACAGCAACCTAGAAAAACTGTTTTTT
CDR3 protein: CASRNSDSNLEKLFF

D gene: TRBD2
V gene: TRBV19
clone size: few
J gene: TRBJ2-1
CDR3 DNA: TGTGCCAGTAGTAAACGGGGGGATGAGCAGTTCTTC
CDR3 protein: CASSKRGDEQFF

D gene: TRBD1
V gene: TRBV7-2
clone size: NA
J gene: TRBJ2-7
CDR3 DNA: TGTGCCAGCAGCGAACATACGAACAGGGGTGTCTACGAGCAGTGGTTC
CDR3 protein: CASSEHTNRGVYEQWF

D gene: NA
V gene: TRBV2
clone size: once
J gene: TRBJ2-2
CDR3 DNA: TGTGCCAGTGACCGGGACTCCCCGAGCGGGGAGCTGTTTTTT
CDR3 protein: CASDRDSPSGELFF

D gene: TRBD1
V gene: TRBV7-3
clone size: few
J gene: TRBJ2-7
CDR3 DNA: TGTGCCAGCAGCTTTCAGGGACAGGGCCCCTACGAGCAGTACTTC
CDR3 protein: CASSFQGQGPYEQYF

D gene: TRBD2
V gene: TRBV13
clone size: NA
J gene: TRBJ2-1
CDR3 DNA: TGTGCCAGCAGCCGCGCTGGGCGGGGGGCTAGCTCCTACAATGAGCAGTTCTTC
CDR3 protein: CASSRAGRGASSYNEQFF

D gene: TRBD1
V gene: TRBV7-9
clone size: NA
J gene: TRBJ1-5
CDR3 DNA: TGTGCCAGCAGTACGGCGGGACAGGGGAATCAGCCCCAGCATTTT
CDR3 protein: CASSTAGQGNQPQHF

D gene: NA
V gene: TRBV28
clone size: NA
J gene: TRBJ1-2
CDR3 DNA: TGTGCCAGCAGTTTCAGGACAAAATCTTACACCTTC
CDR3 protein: CASSFRTKSYTF

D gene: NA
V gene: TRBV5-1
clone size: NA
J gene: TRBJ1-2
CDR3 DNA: TGCGCCAGCAGCTCTACAGGATCCCTTCCTTACGAGGGCTACACCTTC
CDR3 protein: CASSSTGSLPYEGYTF

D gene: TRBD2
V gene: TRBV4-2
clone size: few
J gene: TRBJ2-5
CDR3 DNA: TGTGCCAGCAGCCAAGGGGCGGGGGTCCAAGAGACCCAGTACTTC
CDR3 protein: CASSQGAGVQETQYF

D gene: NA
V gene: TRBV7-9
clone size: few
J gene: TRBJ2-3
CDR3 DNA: TGTGCCAGCAGCTTAAAACTCCTAAGCACAGATACGCAGTATTTT
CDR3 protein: CASSLKLLSTDTQYF

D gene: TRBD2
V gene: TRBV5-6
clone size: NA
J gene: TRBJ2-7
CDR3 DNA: TGTGCCAGCAGCCCAATTACCAGGGAGGGCTACGAGCAGTACTTC
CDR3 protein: CASSPITREGYEQYF

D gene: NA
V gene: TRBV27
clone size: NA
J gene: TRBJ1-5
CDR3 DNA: TGTGCCAGCAGTTTACCCTTGAACAGGGTTAGCAATCAGCCCCAGCATTTT
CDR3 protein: CASSLPLNRVSNQPQHF

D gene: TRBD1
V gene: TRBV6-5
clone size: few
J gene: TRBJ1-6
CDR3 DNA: TGTGCCAGCAGTAGACAGGGGAGCTCACCCCTCCACTTT
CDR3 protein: CASSRQGSSPLHF

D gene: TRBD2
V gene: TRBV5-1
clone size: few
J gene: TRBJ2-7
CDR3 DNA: TGCGCCAGCGGAGCGGGGGGCACCTACGAGCAGTACTTC
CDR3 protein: CASGAGGTYEQYF

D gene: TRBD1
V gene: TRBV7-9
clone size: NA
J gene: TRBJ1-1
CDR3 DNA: TGTGCCAGCAGCTTAATGGGAGGCGGACAGGATGAAGCTTTCTTT
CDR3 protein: CASSLMGGGQDEAFF

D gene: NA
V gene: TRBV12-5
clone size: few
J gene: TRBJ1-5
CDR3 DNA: TGTGCTAGTGCCTGGGGATCCCGCGGGCAGCCCCAGCATTTT
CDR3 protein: CASAWGSRGQPQHF

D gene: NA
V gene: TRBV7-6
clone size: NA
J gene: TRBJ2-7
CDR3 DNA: TGTGCCAGCAGCTCCCAGTTGGGCAGACTAACCTACGAGCAGTACTTC
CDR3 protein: CASSSQLGRLTYEQYF

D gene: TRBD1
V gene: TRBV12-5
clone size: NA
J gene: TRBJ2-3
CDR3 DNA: TGTGCTAGTGGTTTGGAACAGGGGTACACGCAGTATTTT
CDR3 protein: CASGLEQGYTQYF

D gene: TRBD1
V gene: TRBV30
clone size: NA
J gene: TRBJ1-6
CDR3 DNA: TGTGCCTGGAGAGACGCAGGGGGCGGTTCACCCCTCCACTTT
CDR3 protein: CAWRDAGGGSPLHF

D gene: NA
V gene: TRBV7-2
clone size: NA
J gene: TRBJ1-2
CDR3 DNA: TGTGCCAGCAGCTTTCTTGGGCAGCTTGGCTACACCTTC
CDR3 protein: CASSFLGQLGYTF

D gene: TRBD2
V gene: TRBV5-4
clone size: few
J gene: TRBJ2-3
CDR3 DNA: TGTGCCAGCAGCTCTGGACTAGCGGGGGGCACAGATACGCAGTATTTT
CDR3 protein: CASSSGLAGGTDTQYF

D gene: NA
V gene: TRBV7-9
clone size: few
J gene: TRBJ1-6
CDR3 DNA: TGTGCCAGCACCCCGGGGAGGCATAATTCACCCCTCCACTTT
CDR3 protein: CASTPGRHNSPLHF

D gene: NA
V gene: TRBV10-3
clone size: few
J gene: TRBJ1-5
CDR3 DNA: TGTGCCATCAGTGGGACAAATCAGCCCCAGCATTTT
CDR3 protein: CAISGTNQPQHF

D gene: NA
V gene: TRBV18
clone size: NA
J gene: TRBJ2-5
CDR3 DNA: TGTGCCAGCTCACCCGACACCCAAGAGACCCAGTACTTC
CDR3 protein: CASSPDTQETQYF

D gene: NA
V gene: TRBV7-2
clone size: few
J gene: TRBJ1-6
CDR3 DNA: TGTGCCAGCAGCTTATTGGGGAGCGATTCACCCCTCCACTTT
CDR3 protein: CASSLLGSDSPLHF

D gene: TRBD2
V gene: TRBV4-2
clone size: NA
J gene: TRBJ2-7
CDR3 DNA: TGTGCCAGCAGCCTGGATGGGGGGGGAGGCGCCTACGAGCAGTACTTC
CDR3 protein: CASSLDGGGGAYEQYF

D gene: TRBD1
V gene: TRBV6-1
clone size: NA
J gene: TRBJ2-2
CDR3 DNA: TGTGCCAGCAGTGAAATGAGGGGGCTGGGCACCGGGGAGCTGTTTTTT
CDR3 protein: CASSEMRGLGTGELFF

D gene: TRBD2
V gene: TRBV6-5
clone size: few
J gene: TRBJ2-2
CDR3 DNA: TGTGCCAGCAGTTTACTAGCGGGGATCGGCACCGGGGAGCTGTTTTTT
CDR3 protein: CASSLLAGIGTGELFF

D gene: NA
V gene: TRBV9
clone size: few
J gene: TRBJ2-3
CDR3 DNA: TGTGCCAGCAGCGTAGGAGGTAGCGGACAAGATACGCAGTATTTT
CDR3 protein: CASSVGGSGQDTQYF

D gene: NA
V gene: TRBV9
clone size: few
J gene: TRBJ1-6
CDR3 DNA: TGTGCCAGCAGCGTAGTAAGGGGCTCACCCCTCCACTTT
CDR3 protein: CASSVVRGSPLHF

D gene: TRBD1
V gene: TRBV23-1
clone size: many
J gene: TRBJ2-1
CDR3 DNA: TGCGCCAGCAGTACCGGGACAGTCTACAATGAGCAGTTCTTC
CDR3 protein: CASSTGTVYNEQFF

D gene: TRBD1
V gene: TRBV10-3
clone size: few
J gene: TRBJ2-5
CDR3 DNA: TGTGCCATCAGTCTCGGACAGGGGCAAGAGACCCAGTACTTC
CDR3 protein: CAISLGQGQETQYF

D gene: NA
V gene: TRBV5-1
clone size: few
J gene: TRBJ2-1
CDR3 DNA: TGCGCCAGCAGCTTGTATCTCTTTGGAGGTGAGCAGTTCTTC
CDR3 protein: CASSLYLFGGEQFF

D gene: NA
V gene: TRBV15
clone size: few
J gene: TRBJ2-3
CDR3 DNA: TGTGCCACCAGCAGAGCCGAGTCCCCTAGGTATTTT
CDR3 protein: CATSRAESPRYF

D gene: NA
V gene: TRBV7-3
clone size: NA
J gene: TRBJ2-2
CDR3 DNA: TGTGCCAGCAGCTCCTACACCGGGGAGCTGTTTTTT
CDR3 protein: CASSSYTGELFF

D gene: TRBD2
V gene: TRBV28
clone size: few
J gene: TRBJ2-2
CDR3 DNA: TGTGCCAGCAGTTCCTCAGCGGGGGGGACCTGGGGGGAGCTGTTTTTT
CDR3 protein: CASSSSAGGTWGELFF